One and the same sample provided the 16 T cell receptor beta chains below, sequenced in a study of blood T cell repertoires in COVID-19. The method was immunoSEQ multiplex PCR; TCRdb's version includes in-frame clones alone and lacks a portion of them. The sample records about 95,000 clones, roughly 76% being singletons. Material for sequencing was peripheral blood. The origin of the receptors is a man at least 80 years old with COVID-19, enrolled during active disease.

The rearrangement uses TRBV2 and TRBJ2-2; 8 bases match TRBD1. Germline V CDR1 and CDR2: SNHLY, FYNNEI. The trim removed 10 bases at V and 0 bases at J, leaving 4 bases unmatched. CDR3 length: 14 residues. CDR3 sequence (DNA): TGTGCCACAAGGACAGGGACGAACACCGGGGAGCTGTTTTTT. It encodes CATRTGTNTGELFF.

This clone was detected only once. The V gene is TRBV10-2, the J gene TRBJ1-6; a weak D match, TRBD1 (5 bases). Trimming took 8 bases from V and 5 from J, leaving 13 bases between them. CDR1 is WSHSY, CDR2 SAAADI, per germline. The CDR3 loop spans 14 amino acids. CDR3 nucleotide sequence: TGCGCCAGCGGGGGGAGGATAGATAATTCACCCCTCCACTTT. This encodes CASGGRIDNSPLHF.

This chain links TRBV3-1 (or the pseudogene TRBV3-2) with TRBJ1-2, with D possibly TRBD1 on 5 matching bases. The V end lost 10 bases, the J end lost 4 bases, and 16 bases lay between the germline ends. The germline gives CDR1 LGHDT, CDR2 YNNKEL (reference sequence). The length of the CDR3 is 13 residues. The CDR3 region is CATSFQGPYGYTF. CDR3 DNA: TGTGCCACGTCTTTCCAGGGTCCCTATGGCTACACCTTC.

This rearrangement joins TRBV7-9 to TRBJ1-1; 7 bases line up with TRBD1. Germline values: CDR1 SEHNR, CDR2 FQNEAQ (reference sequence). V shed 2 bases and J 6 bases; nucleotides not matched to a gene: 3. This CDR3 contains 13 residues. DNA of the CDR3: TGTGCCAGCAGCTTAATTCAGGGGGCTGAAGCTTTCTTT. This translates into CASSLIQGAEAFF.

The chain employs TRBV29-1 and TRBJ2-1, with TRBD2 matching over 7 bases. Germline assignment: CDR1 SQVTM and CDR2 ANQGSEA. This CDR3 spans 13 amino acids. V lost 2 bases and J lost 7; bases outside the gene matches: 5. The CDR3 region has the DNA TGCAGCGTTGAAACCCAGGGAGGGAATGAGCAGTTCTTC. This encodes CSVETQGGNEQFF.

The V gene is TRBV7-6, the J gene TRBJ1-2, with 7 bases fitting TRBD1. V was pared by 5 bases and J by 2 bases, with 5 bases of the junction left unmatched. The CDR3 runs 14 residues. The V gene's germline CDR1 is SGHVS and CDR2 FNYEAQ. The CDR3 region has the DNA TGTGCCAGCAGCCCGGGGACAGCGAACTATGGCTACACCTTC. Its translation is CASSPGTANYGYTF.

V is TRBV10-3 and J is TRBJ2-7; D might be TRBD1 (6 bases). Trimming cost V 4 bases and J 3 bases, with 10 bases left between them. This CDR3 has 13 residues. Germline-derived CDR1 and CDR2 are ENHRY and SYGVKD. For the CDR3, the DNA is TGTGCCATCAGTGGGCCGGACAGCTACGAGCAGTACTTC. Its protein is CAISGPDSYEQYF.

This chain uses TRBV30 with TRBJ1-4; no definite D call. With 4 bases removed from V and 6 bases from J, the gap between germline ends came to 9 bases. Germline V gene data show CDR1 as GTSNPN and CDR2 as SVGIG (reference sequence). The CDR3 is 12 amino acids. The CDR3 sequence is CAWMGNHEKLFF. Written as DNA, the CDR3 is TGTGCCTGGATGGGCAACCATGAAAAACTGTTTTTT.

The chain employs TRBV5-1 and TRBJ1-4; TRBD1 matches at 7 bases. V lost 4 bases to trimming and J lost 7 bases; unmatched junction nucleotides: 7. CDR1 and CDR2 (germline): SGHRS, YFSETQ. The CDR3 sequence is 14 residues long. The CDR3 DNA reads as TGCGCCAGCAGCCCCCGGGACAGTCGTGAAAAACTGTTTTTT. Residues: CASSPRDSREKLFF.

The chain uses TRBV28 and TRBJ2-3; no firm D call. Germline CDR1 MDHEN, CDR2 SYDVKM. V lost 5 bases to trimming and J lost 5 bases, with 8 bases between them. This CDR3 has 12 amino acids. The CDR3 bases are TGTGCCAGCAGTCTCAGAAGAGATACGCAGTATTTT. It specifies CASSLRRDTQYF.

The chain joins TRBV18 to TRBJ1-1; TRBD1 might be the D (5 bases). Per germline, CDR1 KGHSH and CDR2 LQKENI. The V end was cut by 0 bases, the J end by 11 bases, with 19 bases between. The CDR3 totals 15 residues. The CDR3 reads CASSPPVVTDQRAFF. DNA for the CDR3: TGTGCCAGCTCACCACCGGTTGTGACAGATCAGAGGGCTTTCTTT.

The CDR3 region has the DNA TGTGCCAGCAGTTTACTCTGGGACAGGCGGGGCTCCTATAATTCACCCCTCCACTTT. Translating gives CASSLLWDRRGSYNSPLHF. J is TRBJ1-6 and V is TRBV28; the match to TRBD1 covers 8 bases. The germline gives CDR1 MDHEN, CDR2 SYDVKM. This CDR3 comprises 19 residues. Trimming cost V 2 bases and J 0 bases; bases outside gene matches: 9. Full variable domain (missing parts from reference TRBV28 and TRBJ1-6): DVKVTQSSRYLVKRTGEKVFLECVQDMDHENMFWYRQDPGLGLRLIYFSYDVKMKEKGDIPEGYSVSREKKERFSLILESASTNQTSMYLCASSLLWDRRGSYNSPLHFGNGTRLTVT.

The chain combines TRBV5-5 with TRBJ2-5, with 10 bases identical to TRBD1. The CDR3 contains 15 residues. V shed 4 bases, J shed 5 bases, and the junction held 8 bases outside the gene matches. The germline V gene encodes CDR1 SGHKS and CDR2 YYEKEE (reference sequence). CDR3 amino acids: CASSELTGGHETQYF. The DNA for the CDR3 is TGTGCCAGCAGCGAATTGACAGGGGGCCACGAGACCCAGTACTTC.

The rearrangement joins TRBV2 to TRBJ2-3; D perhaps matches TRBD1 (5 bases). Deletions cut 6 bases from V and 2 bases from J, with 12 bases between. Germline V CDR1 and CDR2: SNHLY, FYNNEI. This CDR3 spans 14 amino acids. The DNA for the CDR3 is TGTGCCAGCAGGGACAATCCCGTCACAGATACGCAGTATTTT. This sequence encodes CASRDNPVTDTQYF.

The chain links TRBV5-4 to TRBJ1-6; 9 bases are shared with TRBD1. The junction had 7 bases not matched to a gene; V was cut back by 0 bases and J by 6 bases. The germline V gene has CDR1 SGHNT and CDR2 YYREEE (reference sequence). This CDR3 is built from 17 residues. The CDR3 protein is CASSLGGDRASNSPLHF. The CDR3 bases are TGTGCCAGCAGCTTGGGGGGGGACAGGGCGAGTAATTCACCCCTCCACTTT.

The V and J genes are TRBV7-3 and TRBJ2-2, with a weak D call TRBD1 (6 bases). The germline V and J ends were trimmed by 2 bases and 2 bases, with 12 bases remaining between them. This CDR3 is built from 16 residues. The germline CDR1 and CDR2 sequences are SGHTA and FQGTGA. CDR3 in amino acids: CASSLGVGGNTGELFF. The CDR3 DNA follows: TGTGCCAGCAGCTTAGGCGTAGGGGGAAACACCGGGGAGCTGTTTTTT.